Listed here are 27 T cell receptor beta chains from one sample, sequenced in a study of beta chain features in type 1 diabetes (dated by TCRdb to the late 2010s). Results and caveats for the whole study, not just this receptor: In all four CD4+ subsets, TCRB CDR3 length was moderately but significantly shorter in type 1 diabetes patients.

Their antigens remain unidentified. Library construction relied on the immunoSEQ multiplex PCR assay. The entire amount of isolated RNA was reverse transcribed using the High Capacity cDNA Reverse Transcription Kit, so the sequenced TCRB transcripts were expressed ones. TCRdb obtained this table from immuneACCESS and retained in-frame rearrangements with V and J assigned. These tables miss some clones; where compared with another copy, unresolved V genes account for less than half of the shortfall, and the remainder is unexplained. Within this sample are about 260,000 clones, with about a fifth of them counted one time only. The top ten clones comprise less than 0.03% of the sample. Material: naive CD4+ T cells from blood. What the cell subset or site label conveys for this sample: true naive CD4+ T cells. Source of these receptors: a woman in her thirties or forties with type 1 diabetes.

As DNA, the CDR3 is TGCGCCAGCAGCGCCTGGGACAGCGATAACACTGAAGCTTTCTTT. It codes for CASSAWDSDNTEAFF. The rearrangement joins TRBV5-1 to TRBJ1-1; 7 nucleotides align to TRBD1. The trim removed 4 bases at V and 2 bases at J, leaving 8 bases unmatched. The V gene's germline CDR1 is SGHRS and CDR2 YFSETQ. There are 15 residues in the CDR3.

In its sample, this clone was seen a few times. The CDR3 bases are TGCAGCGTTGTCCTCCCCGGAGGGACAGTCCCGTTAGCTAACTATGGCTACACCTTC. Amino acids: CSVVLPGGTVPLANYGYTF. The chain couples TRBV29-1 to TRBJ1-2, with 7 bases identical to TRBD1. The CDR3 totals 19 residues. CDR1 SQVTM and CDR2 ANQGSEA come from the germline V gene. Losses at the gene ends were 4 bases for V and 0 bases for J; bases not matched to a gene: 20.

A few counts support this clone. This chain uses TRBV2 with TRBJ2-1; weak D call: TRBD2 (5 bases). The CDR3 is 15 residues long. V lost 4 bases, J lost 0 bases, and 10 bases lay in between. CDR1 and CDR2 (germline): SNHLY, FYNNEI. In nucleotides, the CDR3 is TGTGCCAGCAGTGCGAGCGGAAGCTCCTACAATGAGCAGTTCTTC. The encoded protein is CASSASGSSYNEQFF.

This sequence joins TRBV18 and TRBJ2-4; D possibly corresponds to TRBD2 (5 bases). This CDR3 has 14 amino acids. The germline V and J ends were trimmed by 2 bases and 5 bases, with 10 bases remaining between them. The germline CDR1 and CDR2 sequences are KGHSH and LQKENI. The CDR3 reads CASSPTGDQNIQYF. In DNA form, the CDR3 reads TGTGCCAGCTCACCAACCGGGGATCAAAACATTCAGTACTTC.

V usage is TRBV11-1 and J usage is TRBJ2-5; 7 bases align to TRBD2. The CDR3 has 13 residues. CDR1 SGHAT and CDR2 FQDESV come from the germline V gene (reference sequence). With 10 bases clipped from V and 2 bases from J, the junction kept 7 bases outside the gene matches. The CDR3 loop reads CATRPGGQETQYF. The CDR3 DNA follows: TGTGCCACCAGGCCGGGAGGACAAGAGACCCAGTACTTC.

This chain connects TRBV5-1 to TRBJ2-1, with 9 bases matching TRBD2. The CDR3 is made up of 15 amino acids. The V gene's germline CDR1 is SGHRS and CDR2 YFSETQ. With 2 bases clipped from V and 7 bases from J, the junction kept 7 bases outside the gene matches. This CDR3 is CASSLIAGDRNEQFF. As DNA, the CDR3 is TGCGCCAGCAGCTTAATAGCGGGAGATCGGAATGAGCAGTTCTTC.

There are a few counts of this clone. This chain uses TRBV29-1 with TRBJ2-3; possible D gene TRBD2, 5 bases. V shed 8 bases and J shed 2 bases, with 8 bases lying between them. CDR3 length equals 11 residues. CDR1 and CDR2 (germline): SQVTM, ANQGSEA. The CDR3 DNA reads as TGCAGCACCCGGGACACAGATACGCAGTATTTT. Amino acids: CSTRDTDTQYF.

The CDR3 protein is CASSSGMSNQPQHF. The CDR3 coding sequence is TGTGCCAGCTCATCAGGGATGAGCAATCAGCCCCAGCATTTT. V usage is TRBV18 and J usage is TRBJ1-5; the D gene is possibly TRBD1 (5 bases). Germline V CDR1 and CDR2: KGHSH, LQKENI. The CDR3 has 14 amino acids. V was clipped by 5 bases and J by 1 base, with 9 bases between them.

This chain joins TRBV4-3 and TRBJ2-1; D uncertain. V lost 1 base and J lost 5, with 12 bases in between. Germline V gene lookup returns CDR1 LGHNA and CDR2 YSLEER. The CDR3 has 15 amino acids. The CDR3: CASSQGYLENNEQFF. The CDR3 DNA reads TGCGCCAGCAGCCAAGGTTACCTGGAGAACAATGAGCAGTTCTTC.

This chain uses TRBV11-1 with TRBJ2-7; 7 nucleotides align to TRBD1. The V gene end was trimmed by 4 bases and the J gene end by 1 base; junction bases not matched to a gene: 1. The CDR3 spans 13 residues. CDR1 is SGHAT and CDR2 is FQDESV in the germline V gene (reference sequence). The DNA of the CDR3 is TGTGCCAGCAGCTGGGGACAGTCCTACGAGCAGTACTTC. This codes for CASSWGQSYEQYF.

This clone was detected a few times. This rearrangement joins TRBV5-6 to TRBJ2-7, with D unclear. This CDR3 spans 11 amino acids. V lost 4 bases to trimming and J lost 2 bases, with 4 bases between them. Germline assignment: CDR1 SGHDT and CDR2 YYEEEE. CDR3 sequence (DNA): TGTGCCAGCAGCACAGCCTACGAGCAGTACTTC. This codes for CASSTAYEQYF.

The V and J genes are TRBV7-2 and TRBJ2-1; 9 bases fit TRBD1. Germline V gives CDR1 SGHTA, CDR2 FQGNSA. CDR3 length equals 15 residues. V gave up 2 bases and J gave up 8 bases; unmatched junction bases: 7. In DNA, the CDR3 is TGTGCCAGCAGCTTAATCGGACAGGGGAGAGATGAGCAGTTCTTC. Encoded protein: CASSLIGQGRDEQFF.

This chain joins TRBV5-1 and TRBJ1-1; D gene ambiguous. The CDR3 spans 14 residues. Germline V gene lookup returns CDR1 SGHRS and CDR2 YFSETQ. Deletions cut 1 base from V and 1 base from J, with 8 bases between. CDR3 sequence (DNA): TGCGCCAGCAGCTTGTCTGGGCAGAACACTGAAGCTTTCTTT. Amino acids: CASSLSGQNTEAFF.

This clone has a handful of counts. The chain employs TRBV9 and TRBJ2-1, with TRBD2 identical over 10 bases. CDR3 length: 15 residues. Germline loops: CDR1 SGDLS, CDR2 YYNGEE. J lost 3 bases, V lost 4 bases, and 4 bases had no gene match. CDR3 DNA: TGTGCCAGCAGCTCCACTAGCGGGATCTACAATGAGCAGTTCTTC. Residues: CASSSTSGIYNEQFF. The full variable domain, its missing parts supplied by reference TRBV9 and TRBJ2-1, is DSGVTQTPKHLITATGQRVTLRCSPRSGDLSVYWYQQSLDQGLQFLIQYYNGEERAKGNILERFSAQQFPDLHSELNLSSLELGDSALYFCASSSTSGIYNEQFFGPGTRLTVL.

This sequence joins TRBV5-4 and TRBJ1-1; 8 bases line up with TRBD1. V lost 7 bases, J lost 0 bases, and 5 bases stayed unmatched. CDR3 size: 14 residues. Germline assignment: CDR1 SGHNT and CDR2 YYREEE (reference sequence). The CDR3 loop is CASVRQGMNTEAFF. CDR3 DNA: TGTGCCAGCGTACGACAGGGGATGAACACTGAAGCTTTCTTT.

This clone has a handful of counts. This chain uses TRBV29-1 with TRBJ1-1; D unresolved. This CDR3 is 13 amino acids long. The germline gives CDR1 SQVTM, CDR2 ANQGSEA. With 7 bases removed from V and 0 bases from J, the gap between germline ends came to 12 bases. The CDR3 DNA is TGCAGCGCCTCAGAAATCATGAACACTGAAGCTTTCTTT. This codes for CSASEIMNTEAFF.

V gene TRBV14 combines with J gene TRBJ2-7; D gene ambiguous. The CDR3 is 14 residues long. The germline V gene has CDR1 SGHDN and CDR2 FVKESK. V lost 1 base and J 5 bases, leaving 12 bases between the germline ends. The CDR3 is CASSQGRYGDEQYF. Written as DNA, the CDR3 is TGTGCCAGCAGCCAAGGTCGGTACGGTGACGAGCAGTACTTC.

V gene TRBV29-1 combines with J gene TRBJ2-3; D not certain. Trimming pared 4 bases from V and 0 bases from J, leaving 11 bases between. CDR1 is SQVTM and CDR2 is ANQGSEA in the germline V gene. The CDR3 is 14 amino acids. CDR3 protein: CSVGRTASTDTQYF. The DNA of the CDR3 is TGCAGCGTTGGTCGTACAGCTAGCACAGATACGCAGTATTTT.

The chain links TRBV29-1 to TRBJ2-3; 9 nucleotides line up with TRBD2. V lost 2 bases, J lost 3 bases, and 3 bases stayed unmatched. The CDR3 has 14 residues. CDR1 and CDR2 (germline): SQVTM, ANQGSEA. As DNA, the CDR3 is TGCAGCGTTGAACTAGCGGGGATTACAGATACGCAGTATTTT. It is translated as CSVELAGITDTQYF.

A few counts support this clone. This rearrangement joins TRBV28 to TRBJ1-2, with 7 bases aligning to TRBD1. CDR1 and CDR2 from the germline V gene are MDHEN and SYDVKM. Trimming at V came to 4 bases and at J to 2 bases, leaving 4 bases not matched to a gene. The CDR3 is 14 amino acids. CDR3 protein: CASSSGQINYGYTF. The CDR3 DNA reads TGTGCCAGCAGTTCGGGACAGATCAACTATGGCTACACCTTC.

DNA of the CDR3: TGTGCCAGCAGCCTTCAGACTAGCGGGAGCCCAGATACGCAGTATTTT. Residues: CASSLQTSGSPDTQYF. The rearrangement links TRBV9 to TRBJ2-3; TRBD2 agrees at 12 bases. This CDR3 is 16 amino acids long. The V and J ends lost 4 bases and 4 bases, in that order; junction bases with no gene match: 7. CDR1 and CDR2 (germline): SGDLS, YYNGEE.

This clone showed up just a few times. The chain employs TRBV29-1 and TRBJ2-5; unclear D gene. V was cut by 1 base and J by 0 bases, with 9 bases left in between. The CDR3 loop spans 14 amino acids. In germline, CDR1 is SQVTM, CDR2 ANQGSEA. The CDR3 region has the DNA TGCAGCGTTGAAGCCCCACGGTACCAAGAGACCCAGTACTTC. Encoded protein: CSVEAPRYQETQYF.

This clone was observed a few times. The V gene is TRBV5-1, the J gene TRBJ2-2, with a possible D match to TRBD1 (5 bases). Trimming pared 1 base from V and 4 bases from J, leaving 8 bases between. This CDR3 is 14 amino acids long. Germline loops: CDR1 SGHRS, CDR2 YFSETQ. This CDR3 is CASSLSTGTGELFF. The CDR3 bases are TGCGCCAGCAGCTTGTCCACAGGCACCGGGGAGCTGTTTTTT.

This chain uses TRBV7-2 with TRBJ2-5; D is possibly TRBD2 (6 bases). This CDR3 contains 13 residues. V was pared by 4 bases and J by 5 bases, with 11 bases between. Germline V gene data show CDR1 as SGHTA and CDR2 as FQGNSA. CDR3 sequence: CASSSGGAETQYF. The DNA of the CDR3 is TGTGCCAGCAGCTCTGGAGGGGCCGAGACCCAGTACTTC.

The rearrangement joins TRBV5-4 to TRBJ1-6; D is unresolved. V shed 0 bases and J shed 8 bases, with 9 bases lying between them. Germline values: CDR1 SGHNT, CDR2 YYREEE (reference sequence). The CDR3 loop spans 14 amino acids. This CDR3 is CASSLDSIHSPLHF. DNA for the CDR3: TGTGCCAGCAGCTTGGATAGTATTCATTCACCCCTCCACTTT.

In its sample, this clone was seen a few times. The J gene is TRBJ1-1, the V gene TRBV30, with D tentatively TRBD1 (5 bases). With 0 bases removed from V and 3 bases from J, the gap between germline ends came to 8 bases. CDR1 and CDR2 from the germline V gene are GTSNPN and SVGIG (reference sequence). The CDR3 loop spans 13 amino acids. This CDR3 reads CAWSVRGDTEAFF. CDR3 DNA sequence: TGTGCCTGGAGTGTAAGGGGCGACACTGAAGCTTTCTTT. Filled out from reference TRBV30 and TRBJ1-1, the complete variable domain reads SQTIHQWPATLVQPVGSPLSLECTVEGTSNPNLYWYRQAAGRGLQLLFYSVGIGQISSEVPQNLSASRPQDRQFILSSKKLLLSDSGFYLCAWSVRGDTEAFFGQGTRLTVV.

This clone was observed a handful of times. The chain couples TRBV7-2 to TRBJ1-1; 10 nucleotides match TRBD1. This CDR3 has 16 residues. Germline V CDR1 and CDR2: SGHTA, FQGNSA. V lost 5 bases and J lost 4; bases outside the gene matches: 10. The CDR3 region is CASSSKPGTGATEAFF. The CDR3 DNA sequence: TGTGCCAGCAGCAGTAAGCCCGGGACAGGGGCCACTGAAGCTTTCTTT. Supplemented by reference TRBV7-2 and TRBJ1-1, the full variable domain reads GAGVSQSPSNKVTEKGKDVELRCDPISGHTALYWYRQSLGQGLEFLIYFQGNSAPDKSGLPSDRFSAERTGGSVSTLTIQRTQQEDSAVYLCASSSKPGTGATEAFFGQGTRLTVV.